The clone carrying this T cell receptor beta chain was recorded a few times. Its antigen is not known. The data stem from a study of T cells after yellow fever vaccination. Study overall: The SMART-Seq v4 Ultra Low Input method served to prepare the low-cell-number fractions.

Study results and limitations: A secondary response was less intense yet reached its peak sooner, at day 5 versus 15.

V lost 10 bases, J lost 3 bases, and 7 bases stayed unmatched. CDR3 length: 14 amino acids. A process of 5'RACE template switching, which added a universal primer site and UMIs, was used to make TCR cDNA. TCRdb analysed the 5' RACE reads with MiXCR anew, one entry per CDR3 protein. The sample includes approximately 300,000 distinct CDR3 sequences, 6.8% seen only once; the top ten take roughly a sixth. This TCR derives from a man in his late teens or twenties who received the YFV17D yellow fever vaccine. The rearrangement links TRBV12-3 or TRBV12-4 to TRBJ1-2, with 11 bases that match TRBD1. Sequencing was performed on PBMCs, taken more than 40 days after the first yellow fever vaccination. The CDR3 protein is CATRDRGTYYGYTF. CDR3 in DNA: TGTGCCACCAGGGACAGGGGGACTTACTATGGCTACACCTTC.